This T cell receptor (beta chain) comes out of a study of cytomegalovirus exposure and HLA in healthy donors. This PCR relied on a set of 60 Vbeta primers and 13 Jbeta primers. Repertoires were generated with immunoSEQ multiplex PCR, while TCRdb's copy carries only in-frame clones and drops some. This sample yields around 76,000 clones, of which about 69% are seen a single time; around 15% belongs to the top ten. The germline CDR1 and CDR2 sequences are SGDLS and YYNGEE. The CDR3 consists of 15 residues. The V gene lost 0 bases and the J gene lost 3 bases, with 10 bases spanning the gap. This receptor was identified in a woman aged 40 to 50 in good health and CMV-seropositive. Sequencing was performed on PBMCs. V is TRBV9 and J is TRBJ1-5, with no clear D. The CDR3 region has the DNA TGTGCCAGCAGCGTAGGAGGGCTCCACAATCAGCCCCAGCATTTT. Its translation is CASSVGGLHNQPQHF.